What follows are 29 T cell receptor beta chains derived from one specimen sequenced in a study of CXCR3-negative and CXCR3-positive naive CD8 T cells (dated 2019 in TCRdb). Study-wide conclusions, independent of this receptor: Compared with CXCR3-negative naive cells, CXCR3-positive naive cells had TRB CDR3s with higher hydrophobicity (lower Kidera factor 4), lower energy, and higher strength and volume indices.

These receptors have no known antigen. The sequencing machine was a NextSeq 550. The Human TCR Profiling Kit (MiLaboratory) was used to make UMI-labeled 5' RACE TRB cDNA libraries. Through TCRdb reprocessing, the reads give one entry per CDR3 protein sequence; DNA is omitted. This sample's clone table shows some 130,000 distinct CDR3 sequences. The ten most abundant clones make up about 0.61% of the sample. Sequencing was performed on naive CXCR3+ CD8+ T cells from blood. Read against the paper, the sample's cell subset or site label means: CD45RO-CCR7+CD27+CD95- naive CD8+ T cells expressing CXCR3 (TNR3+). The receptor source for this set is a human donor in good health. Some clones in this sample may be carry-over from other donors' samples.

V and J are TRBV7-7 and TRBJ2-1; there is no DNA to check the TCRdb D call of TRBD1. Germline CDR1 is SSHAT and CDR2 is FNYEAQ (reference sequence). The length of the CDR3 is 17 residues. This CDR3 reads CASSLAAGGTPTDEQFF.

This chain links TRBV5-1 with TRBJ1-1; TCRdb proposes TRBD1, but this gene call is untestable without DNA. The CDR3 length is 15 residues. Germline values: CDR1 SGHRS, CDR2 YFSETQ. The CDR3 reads CASSLATGGNTEAFF.

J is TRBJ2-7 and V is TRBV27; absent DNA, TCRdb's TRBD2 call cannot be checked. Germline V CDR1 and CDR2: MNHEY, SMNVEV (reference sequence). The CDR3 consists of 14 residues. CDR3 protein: CASSPTSGGTEQYF.

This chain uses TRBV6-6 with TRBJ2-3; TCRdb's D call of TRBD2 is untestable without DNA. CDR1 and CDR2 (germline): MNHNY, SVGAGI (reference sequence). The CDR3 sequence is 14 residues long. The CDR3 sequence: CASSVAGAPDTQYF.

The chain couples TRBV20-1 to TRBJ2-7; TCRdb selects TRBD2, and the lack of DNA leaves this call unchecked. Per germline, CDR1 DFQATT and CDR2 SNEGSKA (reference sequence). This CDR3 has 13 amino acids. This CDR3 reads CSATPLGTYEQYF.

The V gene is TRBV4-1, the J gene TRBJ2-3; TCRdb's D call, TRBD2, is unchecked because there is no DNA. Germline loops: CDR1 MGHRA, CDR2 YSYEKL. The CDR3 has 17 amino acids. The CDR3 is CASSPGHLADPGDTQYF.

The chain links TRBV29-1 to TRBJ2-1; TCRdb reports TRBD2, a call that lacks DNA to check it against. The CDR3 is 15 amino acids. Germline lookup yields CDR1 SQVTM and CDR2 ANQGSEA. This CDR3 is CRAASSSGRRSEQFF.

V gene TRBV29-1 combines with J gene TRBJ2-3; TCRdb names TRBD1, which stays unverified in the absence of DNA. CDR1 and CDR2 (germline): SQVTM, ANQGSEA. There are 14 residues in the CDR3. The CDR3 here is CSVEDGDTTDTQYF.

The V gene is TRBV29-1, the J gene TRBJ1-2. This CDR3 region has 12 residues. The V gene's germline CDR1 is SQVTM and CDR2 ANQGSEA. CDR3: CSAEHPTPGYTF.

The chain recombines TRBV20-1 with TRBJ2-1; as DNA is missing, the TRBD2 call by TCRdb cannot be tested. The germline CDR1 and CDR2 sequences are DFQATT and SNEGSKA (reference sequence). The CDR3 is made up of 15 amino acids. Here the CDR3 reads CSARGASGNYNEQFF.

The CDR3 loop reads CASSLSGGSYNEQFF. This chain connects TRBV7-9 to TRBJ2-1. The CDR3 is made up of 15 amino acids. CDR1 and CDR2 from the germline V gene are SEHNR and FQNEAQ (reference sequence).

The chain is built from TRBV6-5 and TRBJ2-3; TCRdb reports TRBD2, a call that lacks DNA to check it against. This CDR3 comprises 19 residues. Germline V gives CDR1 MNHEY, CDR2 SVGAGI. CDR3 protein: CASSYSWLAGPMSTDTQYF.

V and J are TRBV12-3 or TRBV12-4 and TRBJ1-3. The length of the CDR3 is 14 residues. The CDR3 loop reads CASSPDTTGNTIYF.

CDR3: CASSLTPGQGIKGELFF. The V and J genes are TRBV7-9 and TRBJ2-2; TCRdb's D call of TRBD1 is untestable without DNA. There are 17 residues in the CDR3. Germline CDR1 is SEHNR and CDR2 is FQNEAQ (reference sequence).

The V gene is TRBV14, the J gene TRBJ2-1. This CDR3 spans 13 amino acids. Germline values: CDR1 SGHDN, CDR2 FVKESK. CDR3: CASSQGGWDEQFF.

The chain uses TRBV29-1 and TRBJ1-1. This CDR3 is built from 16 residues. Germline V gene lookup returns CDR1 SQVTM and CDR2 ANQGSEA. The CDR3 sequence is CSVESPRGGKNTEAFF. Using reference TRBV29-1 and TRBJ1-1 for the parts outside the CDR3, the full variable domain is SAVISQKPSRDICQRGTSLTIQCQVDSQVTMMFWYRQQPGQSLTLIATANQGSEATYESGFVIDKFPISRPNLTFSTLTVSNMSPEDSSIYLCSVESPRGGKNTEAFFGQGTRLTVV.

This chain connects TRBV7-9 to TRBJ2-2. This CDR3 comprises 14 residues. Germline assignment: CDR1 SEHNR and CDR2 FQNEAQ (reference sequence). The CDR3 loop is CASSHVSNTGELFF.

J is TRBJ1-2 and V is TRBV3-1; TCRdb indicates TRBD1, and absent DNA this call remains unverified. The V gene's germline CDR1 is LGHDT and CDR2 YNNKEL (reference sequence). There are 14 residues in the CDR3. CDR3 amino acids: CPSSHAGGGYGYTF.

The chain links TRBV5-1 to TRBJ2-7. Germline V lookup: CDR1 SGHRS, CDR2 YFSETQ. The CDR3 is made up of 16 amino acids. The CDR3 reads CASSLNQEKSSYEQYF.

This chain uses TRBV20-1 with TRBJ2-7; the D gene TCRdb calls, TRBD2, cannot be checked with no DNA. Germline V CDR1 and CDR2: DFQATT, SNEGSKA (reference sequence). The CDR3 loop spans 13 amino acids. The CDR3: CSADQGIRYEQYF.

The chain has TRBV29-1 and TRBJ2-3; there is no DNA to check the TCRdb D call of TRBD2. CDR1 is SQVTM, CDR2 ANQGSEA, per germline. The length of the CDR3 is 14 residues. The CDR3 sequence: CSVEGLESTDTQYF.

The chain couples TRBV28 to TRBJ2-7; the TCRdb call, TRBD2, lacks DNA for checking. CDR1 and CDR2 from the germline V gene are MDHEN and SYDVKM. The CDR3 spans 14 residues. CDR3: CASSLSGLASDQYF. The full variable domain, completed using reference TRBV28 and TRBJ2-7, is DVKVTQSSRYLVKRTGEKVFLECVQDMDHENMFWYRQDPGLGLRLIYFSYDVKMKEKGDIPEGYSVSREKKERFSLILESASTNQTSMYLCASSLSGLASDQYFGPGTRLTVT.

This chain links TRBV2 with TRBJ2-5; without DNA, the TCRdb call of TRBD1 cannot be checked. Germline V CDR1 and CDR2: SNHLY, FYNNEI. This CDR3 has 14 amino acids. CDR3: CASSEAGGAETQYF.

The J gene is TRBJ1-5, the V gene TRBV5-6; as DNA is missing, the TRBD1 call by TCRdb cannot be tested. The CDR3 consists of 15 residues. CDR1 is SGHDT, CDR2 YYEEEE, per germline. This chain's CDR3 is CASSLQGFGNQPQHF.

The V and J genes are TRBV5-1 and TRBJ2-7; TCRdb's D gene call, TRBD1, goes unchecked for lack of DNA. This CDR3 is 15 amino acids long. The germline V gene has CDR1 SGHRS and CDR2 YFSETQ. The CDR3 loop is CASSLVDRGNEEQYF.

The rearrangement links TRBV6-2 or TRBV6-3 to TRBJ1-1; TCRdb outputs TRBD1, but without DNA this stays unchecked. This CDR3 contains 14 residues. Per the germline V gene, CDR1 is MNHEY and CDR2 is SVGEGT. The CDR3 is CASGIRQGNTEAFF.

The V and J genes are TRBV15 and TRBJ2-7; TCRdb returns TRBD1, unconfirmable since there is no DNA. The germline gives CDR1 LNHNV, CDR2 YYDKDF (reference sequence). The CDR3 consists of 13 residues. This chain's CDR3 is CATRGPGYFEQYF.

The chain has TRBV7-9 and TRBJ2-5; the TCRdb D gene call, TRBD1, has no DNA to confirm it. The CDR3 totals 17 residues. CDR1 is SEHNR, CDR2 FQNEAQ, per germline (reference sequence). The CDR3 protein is CASSSPSLVQGRETQYF.

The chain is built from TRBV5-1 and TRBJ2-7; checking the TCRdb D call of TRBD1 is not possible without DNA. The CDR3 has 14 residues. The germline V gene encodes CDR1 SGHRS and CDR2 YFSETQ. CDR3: CASGEGANSYEQYF.